The rows below give T cell receptor beta chains drawn from one sample of a study of blood T cell repertoires in COVID-19. Produced via immunoSEQ multiplex PCR; TCRdb's table is partial and in-frame only. This sample has tens of thousands of clones; about two thirds occur once, and the top ten carry under 30%. Sequenced input: peripheral blood. These receptors originate from a woman aged 60-70 years in a cohort sampled during active or convalescent COVID-19. Both conserved end residues are part of each CDR3. D genes are given only for firm matches. Expanded clones are given a class, and other clones once, few, many or no size at all.

d_call: TRBD1
v_call: TRBV5-4
clone_size: .
j_call: TRBJ2-3
cdr3_nt: TGTGCCAGCAGCTTGGTCAGGGGGCTTCCCGGGGATACGCAGTATTTT
cdr3_aa: CASSLVRGLPGDTQYF

d_call: .
v_call: TRBV21-1
clone_size: .
j_call: TRBJ2-2
cdr3_nt: TGTGCCAGCAGGACGCAGACAGGCAACACCGGGGAGCTGTTTTTT
cdr3_aa: CASRTQTGNTGELFF

d_call: .
v_call: TRBV30
clone_size: once
j_call: TRBJ1-1
cdr3_nt: TGTGCCTGGAGGACTTCTGGGTCCGCGTGCACTGAAGCTTTCTTT
cdr3_aa: CAWRTSGSACTEAFF

d_call: .
v_call: TRBV7-9
clone_size: .
j_call: TRBJ2-5
cdr3_nt: TGTGCCAGCAGCTTGCGCGTGGGGGGACAAGAGACCCAGTACTTC
cdr3_aa: CASSLRVGGQETQYF

d_call: .
v_call: TRBV24-1
clone_size: .
j_call: TRBJ1-5
cdr3_nt: TGTGCCACCAGCGATTTCGACAGCAACAATCAGCCCCAGCATTTT
cdr3_aa: CATSDFDSNNQPQHF

d_call: TRBD1
v_call: TRBV9
clone_size: .
j_call: TRBJ1-6
cdr3_nt: TGTGCCAGCAGCTTCAGACAGGGGAATTCACCCCTCCACTTT
cdr3_aa: CASSFRQGNSPLHF

d_call: .
v_call: TRBV9
clone_size: .
j_call: TRBJ2-2
cdr3_nt: TGTGCCAGCAGCCCTACAGGGAGGGGCGGGGAGCTGTTTTTT
cdr3_aa: CASSPTGRGGELFF

d_call: TRBD2
v_call: TRBV30
clone_size: .
j_call: TRBJ2-7
cdr3_nt: TGTGCCTGGAGTCCCCGAGGACTAGCGGGCTACGAGCAGTACTTC
cdr3_aa: CAWSPRGLAGYEQYF

d_call: TRBD1
v_call: TRBV25-1
clone_size: .
j_call: TRBJ1-3
cdr3_nt: TGTGCCAGCAGTCGGACAGGCACTGGAAACACCATATATTTT
cdr3_aa: CASSRTGTGNTIYF

d_call: .
v_call: TRBV7-7
clone_size: .
j_call: TRBJ2-5
cdr3_nt: TGTGCTAGCAGCAAAGGGGTCCGAATCCAAGAGACCCAGTACTTC
cdr3_aa: CASSKGVRIQETQYF

d_call: .
v_call: TRBV7-2
clone_size: .
j_call: TRBJ1-1
cdr3_nt: TGTGCCAGCAGCTTGAGACGGGACATCTTTAACACTGAAGCTTTCTTT
cdr3_aa: CASSLRRDIFNTEAFF